Presented here are 15 T cell receptor beta chains from one specimen sequenced in a study of cytomegalovirus exposure and HLA in healthy donors. The PCR contained 60 Vbeta and 13 Jbeta primers. The method was immunoSEQ multiplex PCR; TCRdb's version includes in-frame clones alone and lacks a portion of them. Among approximately 130,000 clones listed, 82% were seen once. The sample taken for sequencing was PBMCs. All receptors derive from a boy aged 10-17 years in good health and CMV-seronegative.

This clone was found a few times. The chain employs TRBV10-3 and TRBJ2-2; D is uncertain. The CDR3 has 14 amino acids. Looked up from germline, CDR1 is ENHRY and CDR2 is SYGVKD. The V end was cut by 0 bases, the J end by 6 bases, with 8 bases between. The CDR3 region is CAISESGTAGELFF. DNA of the CDR3: TGTGCCATCAGTGAGTCCGGTACAGCCGGGGAGCTGTTTTTT.

The chain recombines TRBV7-8 with TRBJ2-7; perhaps TRBD1 as D (6 bases). The CDR3 runs 13 residues. In germline, CDR1 is SGHVS, CDR2 FQNEAQ. With 4 bases removed from V and 3 bases from J, the gap between germline ends came to 10 bases. The CDR3 nucleotides read TGTGCCAGCAGCTCTGGGGGCCACTACGAGCAGTACTTC. It translates to CASSSGGHYEQYF.

V gene TRBV19 combines with J gene TRBJ1-4; 8 nucleotides align to TRBD1. Germline trimming cut 9 bases from V and 3 bases from J; bases unmatched to any gene: 9. Germline V gives CDR1 LNHDA, CDR2 SQIVND (reference sequence). This CDR3 contains 15 residues. The CDR3 DNA follows: TGTGCCAGCCACCCCCGACAGGGGTCTAATGAAAAACTGTTTTTT. It encodes CASHPRQGSNEKLFF.

This rearrangement joins TRBV2 to TRBJ1-3; 9 nucleotides align to TRBD1. The CDR3 spans 16 residues. From germline, CDR1 is SNHLY and CDR2 FYNNEI. V lost 6 bases, J lost 7 bases, and 13 bases stayed unmatched. The CDR3: CASRARFRDRENTIYF. The CDR3 nucleotides are TGTGCCAGCAGAGCACGTTTCCGGGACAGGGAGAACACCATATATTTT.

The V call is TRBV21-1, the J call TRBJ1-5. TRBV21-1 is tagged as a pseudogene. The CDR3 sequence is 15 residues long. CDR3 amino acids: CASSKEEGRDQPQHF. CDR3 sequence (DNA): TGTGCCAGCAGCAAAGAGGAGGGCCGAGATCAGCCCCAGCATTTT.

This sequence joins TRBV25-1 and TRBJ2-1, with 11 bases lining up with TRBD2. The CDR3 covers 15 residues. With 3 bases clipped from V and 5 bases from J, the junction kept 3 bases outside the gene matches. The germline V gene has CDR1 MGHDK and CDR2 SYGVNS. CDR3 residues: CASSDSGLADNEQFF. The CDR3 DNA reads TGTGCCAGCAGTGATTCGGGACTAGCGGACAATGAGCAGTTCTTC.

The CDR3, as DNA: TGCAGCGTTGAAACCGGGAGGGCCAAAAACATTCAGTACTTC. Its translation: CSVETGRAKNIQYF. The rearrangement links TRBV29-1 to TRBJ2-4; 7 bases line up with TRBD2. This CDR3 has 14 amino acids. CDR1 and CDR2 from the germline V gene are SQVTM and ANQGSEA. The ends lost 2 bases at V and 1 base at J; junction bases unmatched: 2.

This clone came up a few times. The rearrangement joins TRBV6-4 to TRBJ2-1, with D perhaps TRBD2 (5 bases). The CDR3 is 12 residues long. The V gene lost 2 bases and the J gene lost 9 bases, with 8 bases spanning the gap. CDR1 and CDR2 (germline): MRHNA, SNTAGT. The CDR3 region is CASSDLGSEQFF. Here the CDR3 DNA reads TGTGCCAGCAGTGACCTGGGGAGTGAGCAGTTCTTC.

This sequence joins TRBV18 and TRBJ2-7; 8 nucleotides align to TRBD2. Germline loops: CDR1 KGHSH, CDR2 LQKENI. The CDR3 has 13 amino acids. V trimming: 4 bases; J trimming: 2 bases; junction bases outside the gene matches: 1. CDR3 protein: CASSRSGTYEQYF. CDR3 nucleotides: TGTGCCAGCTCACGTAGCGGGACCTACGAGCAGTACTTC.

The chain links TRBV5-4 to TRBJ1-1, with D uncertain. Trimming removed 3 bases from V and 5 bases from J, with 8 bases in between. Germline V CDR1 and CDR2: SGHNT, YYREEE (reference sequence). This CDR3 has 12 residues. The CDR3 DNA sequence: TGTGCCAGCAGCTCGGGTTGGACTGAAGCTTTCTTT. Amino acid sequence: CASSSGWTEAFF.

This sequence joins TRBV2 and TRBJ2-3, with 12 nucleotides matching TRBD2. The CDR3 spans 16 residues. V was pared by 5 bases and J by 3 bases, with 6 bases of the junction left unmatched. CDR1 and CDR2 (germline): SNHLY, FYNNEI. DNA of the CDR3: TGTGCCAGCAGTCTACTAGCGGGAGGAGAGACAGATACGCAGTATTTT. The encoded protein is CASSLLAGGETDTQYF. The complete variable domain, with remaining parts taken from reference TRBV2 and TRBJ2-3, reads EPEVTQTPSHQVTQMGQEVILRCVPISNHLYFYWYRQILGQKVEFLVSFYNNEISEKSEIFDDQFSVERPDGSNFTLKIRSTKLEDSAMYFCASSLLAGGETDTQYFGPGTRLTVL.

This chain links TRBV19 with TRBJ2-2; 8 bases map to TRBD2. CDR3 length: 15 residues. The germline V gene encodes CDR1 LNHDA and CDR2 SQIVND (reference sequence). V was pared by 7 bases and J by 5 bases, with 9 bases of the junction left unmatched. In nucleotides, the CDR3 is TGTGCCAGTATCGGGGGGGAGGGGCGGACCGGGGAGCTGTTTTTT. Residues: CASIGGEGRTGELFF.

The CDR3 coding sequence is TGTGCCAGCAGCGTCGAGGGGAGCGGGAGCAGCAGGAATGAGCAGTTCTTC. This gives the protein CASSVEGSGSSRNEQFF. The chain employs TRBV9 and TRBJ2-1, with 8 bases fitting TRBD2. CDR3 length: 17 residues. V trimming: 2 bases; J trimming: 7 bases; junction bases outside the gene matches: 14. Germline V gives CDR1 SGDLS, CDR2 YYNGEE.

This chain links TRBV6-6 with TRBJ2-7; 10 bases are shared with TRBD1. V lost 6 bases, J lost 1 base, and 9 bases stayed unmatched. Germline V gene sequence: CDR1 MNHNY, CDR2 SVGAGI (reference sequence). CDR3 length equals 16 residues. The CDR3: CASSLPWDRGSYEQYF. In nucleotides, the CDR3 is TGTGCCAGCAGCCTCCCCTGGGACAGGGGATCCTACGAGCAGTACTTC.

The CDR3 sequence: CASSMDRGRLPRPEAFF. CDR3 DNA sequence: TGCGCCAGCAGCATGGACAGGGGTCGTTTGCCAAGGCCTGAAGCTTTCTTT. This rearrangement joins TRBV5-1 to TRBJ1-1; 9 bases are a match to TRBD1. The V gene end was trimmed by 4 bases and the J gene end by 6 bases; junction bases not matched to a gene: 16. Per germline, CDR1 SGHRS and CDR2 YFSETQ. The CDR3 sequence is 17 residues long.